Below are 25 T cell receptor beta chains sequenced from a single sample in a study of T cells after yellow fever vaccination. TCRdb recomputed calls from the 5' RACE reads with MiXCR, one row per CDR3 protein. The table has under 600,000 distinct CDR3 sequences, roughly a fifth seen once. The sequencing here drew on PBMCs, taken approximately 22 days after the first yellow fever vaccination. Receptor source: a man aged 18-30 years who received the YFV17D yellow fever vaccine.

This clonotype was seen a handful of times. The J gene is TRBJ1-6, the V gene TRBV7-9; D is unresolved. Germline assignment: CDR1 SEHNR and CDR2 FQNEAQ (reference sequence). Trimming shortened V by 1 base and J by 7 bases, and 11 bases separated the two germline ends. The CDR3 extends over 15 amino acids. CDR3 in amino acids: CASSLDRPRNSPLHF. DNA for the CDR3: TGTGCCAGCAGCTTAGACCGGCCCCGGAATTCACCCCTCCACTTT.

This clonotype was picked up many times. V usage is TRBV4-2 and J usage is TRBJ2-7; 13 bases match TRBD2. The germline V gene has CDR1 LGHNA and CDR2 YNFKEQ. The CDR3 covers 15 residues. Unmatched junction bases numbered 3, after V lost 3 bases and J lost 4 bases. The CDR3 spells CASSQETSGGYEQYF. The CDR3 DNA reads as TGTGCCAGCAGCCAGGAGACTAGCGGGGGGTACGAGCAGTACTTC.

This chain joins TRBV6-2 or TRBV6-3 and TRBJ2-2; 7 bases agree with TRBD1. Per the germline V gene, CDR1 is MNHEY and CDR2 is SVGEGT. V was clipped by 2 bases and J by 9 bases; unmatched bases: 9. CDR3 length equals 15 residues. CDR3 amino acids: CASSYPLTGSWELFF. The CDR3 bases are TGTGCCAGCAGTTACCCCTTGACAGGGAGTTGGGAGCTGTTTTTT.

The chain joins TRBV5-5 to TRBJ2-7; D might be TRBD1 (5 bases). This CDR3 has 13 residues. CDR1 is SGHKS, CDR2 YYEKEE, per germline (reference sequence). The ends were cut back, 2 bases at V and 2 bases at J, with 8 bases in the middle. The CDR3 DNA reads TGTGCCAGCAGCTTAAAGGGGACCTACGAGCAGTACGTC. It is translated as CASSLKGTYEQYV.

The rearrangement joins TRBV5-6 to TRBJ2-5; unclear D gene. Germline V gene data show CDR1 as SGHDT and CDR2 as YYEEEE. This CDR3 contains 14 residues. The ends were cut back, 0 bases at V and 2 bases at J, with 8 bases in the middle. This CDR3 reads CASSLAWGQETQYF. The CDR3 coding sequence is TGTGCCAGCAGCTTGGCCTGGGGTCAAGAGACCCAGTACTTC.

The chain combines TRBV5-4 with TRBJ2-1, with 7 bases identical to TRBD1. The CDR3 contains 15 residues. From germline, CDR1 is SGHNT and CDR2 YYREEE (reference sequence). Germline trimming cut 4 bases from V and 6 bases from J; bases unmatched to any gene: 10. Here the CDR3 reads CASSLTGVVRNEQFF. Here the CDR3 DNA reads TGTGCCAGCAGCCTCACAGGGGTCGTTCGCAATGAGCAGTTCTTC. Complete variable domain (other parts from reference TRBV5-4 and TRBJ2-1): ETGVTQSPTHLIKTRGQQVTLRCSSQSGHNTVSWYQQALGQGPQFIFQYYREEENGRGNFPPRFSGLQFPNYSSELNVNALELDDSALYLCASSLTGVVRNEQFFGPGTRLTVL.

This chain links TRBV7-3 with TRBJ2-3, with D hard to call. The CDR3 length is 14 residues. Germline V gene lookup returns CDR1 SGHTA and CDR2 FQGTGA. The V end was cut by 2 bases, the J end by 3 bases, with 9 bases between. This chain's CDR3 is CASSLLGWTDTQYF. CDR3 nucleotide sequence: TGTGCCAGCAGCTTACTAGGGTGGACAGATACGCAGTATTTT.

In this sample, this clonotype turned up a few times. The CDR3: CASSFGGGQRYEQYV. As DNA, the CDR3 is TGTGCCAGCAGTTTCGGCGGGGGCCAAAGATACGAGCAGTACGTC. The gene calls are TRBV12-3 or TRBV12-4 and TRBJ2-7; possible D gene TRBD2, 7 bases. Trimming removed 3 bases at V and 4 bases at J, with 16 bases between. The CDR3 contains 15 residues.

This clonotype turned up a few times. The CDR3 DNA follows: TGTGCCACCAGCAGAGATTCGTACGTGCAGCCCCAGCATTTT. This codes for CATSRDSYVQPQHF. This chain uses TRBV15 with TRBJ1-5; D unresolved. The V end lost 0 bases, the J end lost 7 bases, and 10 bases lay between the germline ends. This CDR3 is built from 14 residues. CDR1 and CDR2 (germline): LNHNV, YYDKDF (reference sequence).

This CDR3 is CASSLGGVASPLHF. In nucleotides, the CDR3 is TGTGCCAGCAGCTTAGGAGGGGTCGCTTCACCCCTCCACTTT. The chain joins TRBV5-6 to TRBJ1-6; tentatively, D is TRBD1 (5 bases). This CDR3 spans 14 amino acids. Germline CDR1 reads SGHDT; CDR2 reads YYEEEE. V lost 2 bases and J 9 bases, leaving 12 bases between the germline ends.

The chain links TRBV12-3 or TRBV12-4 to TRBJ1-1; no definite D call. The CDR3 has 16 residues. V gave up 6 bases and J gave up 1 base, with 18 bases separating them. CDR3 DNA: TGTGCCAGCAGCCCCAGGTCTACCGGTAAGAACACTGAAGCTTTCTTT. Amino acids: CASSPRSTGKNTEAFF.

This clonotype was counted many times. The rearrangement joins TRBV7-2 to TRBJ2-7, with D maybe TRBD2 (5 bases). The length of the CDR3 is 14 residues. The germline V gene encodes CDR1 SGHTA and CDR2 FQGNSA. V lost 3 bases, J lost 0 bases, and 9 bases lay in between. Here the CDR3 DNA reads TGTGCCAGCAGCTTCTCGGGGAGCTCCTACGAGCAGTACTTC. This sequence encodes CASSFSGSSYEQYF.

The V call is TRBV6-2 or TRBV6-3, the J call TRBJ1-1, with D unclear. CDR3 length equals 14 residues. The ends were cut back, 2 bases at V and 5 bases at J, with 12 bases in the middle. Per the germline V gene, CDR1 is MNHEY and CDR2 is SVGEGT. The CDR3 protein is CASSYPAMGTEAFF. In DNA, the CDR3 is TGTGCCAGCAGTTACCCCGCAATGGGGACTGAAGCTTTCTTT.

This clonotype was seen a handful of times. J is TRBJ1-5 and V is TRBV7-2; D call uncertain. The CDR3 has 13 residues. The germline CDR1 and CDR2 sequences are SGHTA and FQGNSA. Trimming took 6 bases from V and 6 from J, leaving 12 bases between them. The CDR3 is CASSRTSGQPQHF. The DNA of the CDR3 is TGTGCCAGCAGTCGGACGTCGGGTCAGCCCCAGCATTTT.

This rearrangement joins TRBV12-3 or TRBV12-4 to TRBJ1-1; no clear D gene. V lost 6 bases and J 8 bases, leaving 10 bases between the germline ends. The CDR3 runs 11 residues. CDR3 in DNA: TGTGCCAGCAGATATGGTGGGGAAGCTTTCTTT. It yields the protein CASRYGGEAFF.

This chain connects TRBV4-1 to TRBJ2-7; possibly TRBD1 for D (5 bases). The V and J ends lost 4 bases and 5 bases respectively, with 21 bases between them. Germline CDR1 MGHRA, CDR2 YSYEKL. CDR3 length: 16 amino acids. The CDR3 nucleotides read TGCGCCAGCAGCCCGCTAAGGTCTCCAGGGCCCCACGAGCAGTACTTC. Translation: CASSPLRSPGPHEQYF.

This clonotype was recorded a few times. V gene TRBV7-2 combines with J gene TRBJ2-7; D is ambiguous. CDR1 is SGHTA and CDR2 is FQGNSA in the germline V gene. The CDR3 loop spans 14 amino acids. V was pared by 4 bases and J by 2 bases, with 12 bases between. The CDR3, as DNA: TGTGCCAGCAGCTCCAGGACCCTAACCTACGAGCAGTACTTC. Encoded protein: CASSSRTLTYEQYF.

The chain has TRBV27 and TRBJ1-6; the D gene is possibly TRBD1 (5 bases). Looked up from germline, CDR1 is MNHEY and CDR2 is SMNVEV (reference sequence). This CDR3 is 17 amino acids long. Deletions cut 3 bases from V and 0 bases from J, with 12 bases between. The CDR3 nucleotides read TGTGCCAGCAGTTTCCGGCGGGGGAGCTCCTATAATTCACCCCTCCACTTT. Protein: CASSFRRGSSYNSPLHF.

The chain has TRBV5-5 and TRBJ1-3; no clear D gene. Trimming cost V 0 bases and J 4 bases, with 14 bases left between them. There are 16 residues in the CDR3. Germline V gene sequence: CDR1 SGHKS, CDR2 YYEKEE (reference sequence). CDR3 bases: TGTGCCAGCAGCTTGGGCCCATCCCCCCCCGGAAACACCATATATTTT. Translation gives CASSLGPSPPGNTIYF.

This clonotype was picked up many times. The chain has TRBV3-1 and TRBJ2-7; 9 bases agree with TRBD2. With 5 bases clipped from V and 6 bases from J, the junction kept 5 bases outside the gene matches. This CDR3 has 13 amino acids. The germline CDR1 and CDR2 sequences are LGHDT and YNNKEL (reference sequence). The CDR3, as DNA: TGTGCCAGCAGCTTTAGCGGGGGACTCGAGCAGTACTTC. It codes for CASSFSGGLEQYF.

This clonotype was seen only a few times. The J gene is TRBJ1-1, the V gene TRBV7-2; no definite D call. Germline loops: CDR1 SGHTA, CDR2 FQGNSA. V was pared by 3 bases and J by 2 bases, with 10 bases between. The CDR3 length is 14 residues. The CDR3 here is CASSFWSSNTEAFF. The CDR3 DNA reads as TGTGCCAGCAGCTTTTGGAGCTCCAACACTGAAGCTTTCTTT.

V usage is TRBV20-1 and J usage is TRBJ1-4, with D hard to call. The germline V gene has CDR1 DFQATT and CDR2 SNEGSKA (reference sequence). V lost 0 bases, J lost 4 bases, and 6 bases lay in between. The CDR3 runs to 13 residues. The CDR3 protein is CSAREQLNEKLFF. CDR3 in DNA: TGCAGTGCTAGAGAACAGCTTAATGAAAAACTGTTTTTT.

This clonotype has at least ten counts. The chain combines TRBV4-2 with TRBJ2-5; D remains ambiguous. Trimming cost V 3 bases and J 5 bases, with 10 bases left between them. The CDR3 loop spans 13 amino acids. CDR1 is LGHNA and CDR2 is YNFKEQ in the germline V gene. The CDR3 protein is CASSQSVAETQYF. The CDR3 coding sequence is TGTGCCAGCAGCCAGAGTGTTGCGGAGACCCAGTACTTC.

This clonotype was seen at least ten times. The V gene is TRBV5-1, the J gene TRBJ2-1, with TRBD1 matching 7 bases. Germline CDR1 is SGHRS and CDR2 is YFSETQ. The CDR3 sequence is 13 residues long. Trimming cost V 4 bases and J 14 bases; bases outside gene matches: 12. The CDR3 DNA follows: TGCGCCAGCAGCCCTCAGGGGGAAGGGCAGGAGTTCTTC. Encoded protein: CASSPQGEGQEFF.

The chain joins TRBV4-2 to TRBJ2-3; 7 nucleotides match TRBD1. This CDR3 is built from 15 residues. J lost 2 bases, V lost 1 base, and 3 bases had no gene match. Per the germline V gene, CDR1 is LGHNA and CDR2 is YNFKEQ. The CDR3 DNA reads TGTGCCAGCAGCCAAGGACAGGGTCTCACAGATACGCAGTATTTT. Residues: CASSQGQGLTDTQYF.